What follows is one T cell receptor beta chain and its context. Its specificity is unknown. PCR used 60 Vbeta primers and 13 Jbeta primers. Profiling relied on immunoSEQ multiplex PCR, and the TCRdb table lists in-frame clones only, not all of them. This table has 100,000 to 150,000 clones, more than 70% appearing once. The sample belongs to a study of cytomegalovirus exposure and HLA in healthy donors. Germline V gives CDR1 SGHDT, CDR2 YYEEEE. This CDR3 spans 14 amino acids. V lost 0 bases to trimming and J lost 3 bases, with 10 bases between them. General study points: Most TCR sequences were uncommon, yet certain public TCRs appeared in many donors. Associated with HLA alleles at 0.05 false discovery rate in a later analysis were 16,951 TCR beta sequences.

Sequencing was carried out using PBMCs. This clonotype was sampled from a man aged 25-45 years in good health and CMV-seronegative. The V call is TRBV5-6, the J call TRBJ2-7, with D tentatively TRBD1 (5 bases). The CDR3 sequence is CASSLGTRDYEQYF. The CDR3 DNA sequence: TGTGCCAGCAGCTTGGGGACAAGGGACTACGAGCAGTACTTC.